This TCR beta chain is from a study of blood T cell repertoires in COVID-19. Clones were read by immunoSEQ multiplex PCR, and TCRdb kept only the in-frame ones, dropping some. The table lists 100,000 to 120,000 clones, about 87% of them singletons, with 4.6% in the top ten. Germline-derived CDR1 and CDR2 are SGHNT and YYREEE (reference sequence). CDR3 length: 11 amino acids. The V and J ends lost 5 bases and 1 base respectively, with 3 bases between them. Source material: peripheral blood. The sequence was collected from a woman between 45 and 65 years old with acute or convalescent COVID-19. The chain uses TRBV5-4 and TRBJ1-2; no clear D gene. The CDR3 is CASSNNYGYTF. The CDR3 nucleotides read TGTGCCAGCAGTAATAACTATGGCTACACCTTC.